Each of the 17 T cell receptor beta chains below was sequenced from the same sample in a study of cytomegalovirus exposure and HLA in healthy donors. The PCR was carried out with 60 Vbeta primers and 13 Jbeta primers. Clones were sequenced by immunoSEQ multiplex PCR, and TCRdb holds only the in-frame ones, with some missing. The table has about 130,000 clones, around 80% seen once. Sequencing used PBMCs. These TCRs come from a human donor in good health.

The chain uses TRBV7-2 and TRBJ2-3; 9 nucleotides align to TRBD2. The CDR3 totals 15 residues. Germline lookup yields CDR1 SGHTA and CDR2 FQGNSA. V shed 2 bases and J 1 base; nucleotides not matched to a gene: 1. CDR3 sequence reads: CASSLWTSGTDTQYF. The CDR3 coding sequence is TGTGCCAGCAGCTTATGGACTAGCGGCACAGATACGCAGTATTTT.

The V call is TRBV5-5, the J call TRBJ2-4; possible D gene TRBD2, 7 bases. Trimming took off 1 base at V and 8 bases at J, with 13 bases between the two ends. Germline CDR1 is SGHKS and CDR2 is YYEKEE (reference sequence). The CDR3 spans 14 residues. CDR3 protein: CASSLWGGTDIQYF. CDR3 nucleotides: TGTGCCAGCAGCTTGTGGGGGGGCACGGACATTCAGTACTTC.

The sample holds many counts of this clone. J is TRBJ2-1 and V is TRBV6-1; TRBD2 aligns across 8 bases. Looked up from germline, CDR1 is MNHNS and CDR2 is SASEGT. The ends lost 3 bases at V and 4 bases at J; junction bases unmatched: 8. The length of the CDR3 is 16 residues. The DNA of the CDR3 is TGTGCCAGCAGTGAGGGTGGCGGGGGGACATACAATGAGCAGTTCTTC. Its protein is CASSEGGGGTYNEQFF.

The chain links TRBV6-5 to TRBJ2-7; tentative D call: TRBD1 (6 bases). Germline values: CDR1 MNHEY, CDR2 SVGAGI. The ends were cut back, 5 bases at V and 0 bases at J, with 8 bases in the middle. CDR3 size: 13 residues. The CDR3 loop is CASSHRDSYEQYF. CDR3 bases: TGTGCCAGCAGTCACAGGGACTCCTACGAGCAGTACTTC.

The chain combines TRBV11-2 with TRBJ1-2; D is perhaps TRBD1 (6 bases). Trimming took 4 bases from V and 4 from J, leaving 19 bases between them. CDR1 and CDR2 (germline): SGHAT, FQNNGV. This CDR3 has 16 amino acids. This chain's CDR3 is CASSSLTGPISYGYTF. The CDR3 coding sequence is TGTGCCAGCAGCTCTCTGACAGGCCCGATCAGCTATGGCTACACCTTC.

The gene calls are TRBV5-4 and TRBJ2-3, with 14 bases that match TRBD2. The CDR3 totals 16 residues. Germline V gene data show CDR1 as SGHNT and CDR2 as YYREEE (reference sequence). V trimming: 2 bases; J trimming: 6 bases; junction bases outside the gene matches: 5. CDR3 in amino acids: CASSFRLAGGLDTQYF. The DNA of the CDR3 is TGTGCCAGCAGCTTCCGACTAGCGGGGGGGCTTGATACGCAGTATTTT.

To note about this clone: The junction departs from germline at one end; a sequencing error may be responsible. This sequence joins TRBV7-9 and TRBJ1-1, with unresolved D. The V gene's germline CDR1 is SEHNR and CDR2 FQNEAQ (reference sequence). The CDR3 sequence is 12 residues long. CDR3 amino acids: CSSSFLSTEAFF. CDR3 DNA: TGTTCCAGCAGCTTTCTGAGCACTGAAGCTTTCTTT. The variable domain in full, with the rest retrieved from reference TRBV7-9 and TRBJ1-1, is DTGVSQNPRHKITKRGQNVTFRCDPISEHNRLYWYRQTLGQGPEFLTYFQNEAQLEKSRLLSDRFSAERPKGSFSTLEIQRTEQGDSAMYLCSSSFLSTEAFFGQGTRLTVV.

The chain uses TRBV6-5 and TRBJ1-1; D ambiguous. There are 15 residues in the CDR3. In germline, CDR1 is MNHEY, CDR2 SVGAGI. V gave up 7 bases and J gave up 0 bases, with 15 bases separating them. This CDR3 reads CASKIAAPMNTEAFF. The CDR3 DNA reads TGTGCCAGCAAAATAGCGGCCCCTATGAACACTGAAGCTTTCTTT.

This CDR3 reads CASSDQGPVDTIYF. CDR3 sequence (DNA): TGTGCCAGCAGTGATCAGGGGCCGGTTGACACCATATATTTT. This chain links TRBV2 with TRBJ1-3; D may be TRBD1 (6 bases). Germline CDR1 reads SNHLY; CDR2 reads FYNNEI. The CDR3 totals 14 residues. Trimming shortened V by 3 bases and J by 8 bases, and 14 bases separated the two germline ends.

The chain couples TRBV11-1 to TRBJ2-1; D possibly corresponds to TRBD1 (6 bases). V was clipped by 5 bases and J by 4 bases, with 15 bases between them. CDR1 is SGHAT and CDR2 is FQDESV in the germline V gene (reference sequence). The CDR3 is 15 amino acids. In DNA, the CDR3 is TGTGCCAGCAGCCCTGAGGGGGTCACTTACAATGAGCAGTTCTTC. Translated, it gives CASSPEGVTYNEQFF.

The table lists this clone with a few counts. The CDR3 here is CASSSPTRGYGYTF. The DNA of the CDR3 is TGTGCCAGCAGCTCACCCACACGAGGCTATGGCTACACCTTC. V gene TRBV5-6 combines with J gene TRBJ1-2; D gene uncertain. Trimming took 3 bases from V and 4 from J, leaving 13 bases between them. Germline CDR1 and CDR2: SGHDT and YYEEEE. The CDR3 extends over 14 amino acids.

J is TRBJ1-2 and V is TRBV7-8; 7 nucleotides agree with TRBD1. With 6 bases clipped from V and 4 bases from J, the junction kept 11 bases outside the gene matches. CDR1 is SGHVS, CDR2 FQNEAQ, per germline. This CDR3 is built from 15 residues. The CDR3 DNA reads TGTGCCAGCAGTTCGGCGGCAGGGGGTGTCTATGGCTACACCTTC. Translation gives CASSSAAGGVYGYTF.

The genes are TRBV27 and TRBJ2-3, with a possible D match to TRBD2 (5 bases). Germline V gives CDR1 MNHEY, CDR2 SMNVEV (reference sequence). The V and J ends lost 3 bases and 0 bases respectively, with 13 bases between them. The CDR3 has 16 residues. This chain's CDR3 is CASSFDYLLSTDTQYF. Written as DNA, the CDR3 is TGTGCCAGCAGTTTCGACTACCTCCTTAGCACAGATACGCAGTATTTT.

The chain joins TRBV21-1 to TRBJ2-6; whether TRBD1, the table's D call, matches the DNA was not checked. TRBV21-1 is a pseudogene. The CDR3 has 19 amino acids. CDR3 in amino acids: CASSKCLPRQGPLANVLTF. DNA for the CDR3: TGTGCCAGCAGCAAATGTTTACCGAGACAGGGGCCCTTGGCCAACGTCCTGACTTTC.

This chain connects TRBV7-2 to TRBJ1-1; weak D call: TRBD1 (5 bases). Trimming left V 3 bases short and J 3 bases short, with 8 bases between. The CDR3 consists of 13 residues. From germline, CDR1 is SGHTA and CDR2 FQGNSA. In DNA form, the CDR3 reads TGTGCCAGCAGCTTTGGAGGGGACACTGAAGCTTTCTTT. Translated: CASSFGGDTEAFF.

The chain carries TRBV4-1 and TRBJ1-2, with D unresolved. CDR3 length equals 15 residues. V gave up 0 bases and J gave up 8 bases, with 16 bases separating them. Germline assignment: CDR1 MGHRA and CDR2 YSYEKL. This chain's CDR3 is CASSQDAAGFGGYTF. CDR3 nucleotide sequence: TGCGCCAGCAGCCAAGATGCGGCCGGATTTGGAGGCTACACCTTC.

This chain joins TRBV5-4 and TRBJ1-4; tentatively, D is TRBD1 (6 bases). The CDR3 is 15 residues long. V was shortened by 1 base and J by 8 bases, with 15 bases between the two germline ends. CDR1 is SGHNT and CDR2 is YYREEE in the germline V gene (reference sequence). The CDR3 DNA reads as TGTGCCAGCAGCTTGAGAGTGGCAGGGGAAGAAAAACTGTTTTTT. This gives the protein CASSLRVAGEEKLFF.